Detailed here is one TCR beta chain. Its antigen is not yet known. No base quality values were provided; no much bigger clone lies one nucleotide off. This record belongs to a study of cytomegalovirus exposure and HLA in healthy donors (dated by TCRdb to the late 2010s). About the full investigation: According to an earlier analysis of 450 to 650 of the donors, about 180 million T cells yielded 95 million to 140 million unique TCR beta sequences and 276 Gb of sequence data. Approximately 310 gigabases of sequencing data and around 87 million unique TCR sequences were included in an early release covering several hundred HLA-typed donors. Genome-wide SNP genotypes for about 55% of the roughly 670 donors were used in a later genetic analysis, which treated that subset as a discovery cohort. Along with the approximately 700-subject first cohort, a separate validation cohort of about 110 different subjects was used. Roughly five DR-DQ haplotypes were handled as single units for association and clustering, since linkage in the cohort was strong. Donor age, sex, ethnicity and CMV serostatus were compiled alongside the repertoire data. The genetic ancestry cluster associated with self-reported Caucasian donors included 70% to 85% of the approximately 430 genotyped donors. Rather than using new phenotypic data, the later analysis identified candidate immune exposures from TCR beta sequences and from how often those sequences occurred across donors. HLA typing covered class I and class II loci at four-digit resolution. To decide whether each TCR beta V gene segment behaved as functional or pseudogenic, an earlier analysis of some 600 of the donors relied on high-throughput TCR beta sequencing. Typing coverage varied by locus: about 629-630 donors for A, B, C, DRB1 and DQB1; 522 for DQA1; more than 600 for DPA1; fewer than 480 for DPB1. To study patterns of TCR occurrence, a later analysis re-analyzed previously published TCR beta repertoires from 600 to 750 donors and added high-resolution HLA genotyping. Across 300 to 500 genotyped donors of the cohort, an average of roughly 200,000 unique TCR beta nucleotide sequences per donor were sequenced, and roughly 20% of those sequences were non-productive. The study combined high-throughput TCR immunosequencing, statistical association of individual TCRs with disease status, and machine learning to predict cytomegalovirus infection status. All discovery cohort repertoires had been generated on a single sequencing platform. The study profiled the T cell repertoires of more than 500 subjects by immunosequencing and related them to cytomegalovirus serostatus. The study was designed to test whether signatures of past pathogen exposure could be identified by cataloging public T cell receptors.

Results and caveats for the whole study, not just this receptor: Some IMGT-functional V segments, including TRBV6-2 and TRBV6-3, could not be told apart with the 87-base-pair reads, so those segments were excluded. Compared with equally common non-associated chains, HLA-associated TCR beta chains in a later analysis were more clonally expanded and had lower generation probabilities. The authors suggested that the approach could potentially be generalized to other disease states and immunological phenotypes. A later genetic analysis associated a missense DCLRE1C variant with V-gene and J-gene trimming of TCR beta chains, and an independent cohort replicated the association. Correlated functional status among segregating V segments might reflect linkage disequilibrium, but an unknown experimental factor could not be ruled out. Three of the identified cytomegalovirus-associated TCR beta chains were confirmed in vitro to be specific for cytomegalovirus antigens. A later analysis reported that several top co-occurrence clusters appeared linked to parvovirus B19, influenza, CMV and Epstein-Barr virus. Across donors, most TCR sequences were observed very rarely, whereas some public TCRs were present in many individuals. The sequencing pipeline was judged likely to have produced a cluster of highly shared sequence variants as a technical artifact. In this cohort, only TCR beta chains were sequenced, and detectable features were limited by the absence of alpha or paired-chain data. A further reported finding was that TCR beta sequences accurately predicted the HLA-A and HLA-B alleles for most subjects in the first cohort. According to a later genetic analysis, donors in an Asian-associated ancestry cluster had fewer N-insertions in productive TCRs than the approximately 700-donor mean. A later analysis found that most CMV-associated TCR beta chains appeared HLA-restricted, with HLA associations seemingly driven largely by CMV exposure. A later analysis associated around 16,000 TCR beta sequences with specific HLA alleles at a false discovery rate of 0.05. The classifier was reported to diagnose cytomegalovirus status with high specificity and sensitivity in both the original cohort and the validation cohort. Assigning TCR associations to individual alleles was difficult when HLA alleles, especially DR and DQ, strongly co-occurred. In the study, 164 TCR beta chains were listed as associated with cytomegalovirus. The earlier analysis of approximately 540 of the donors excluded fewer than 20 rarely observed V segments, including chromosome 9 orphons, because counts were too low. HLA typing was unavailable for some donors at each locus, so association tests used only the typed subset. In an earlier analysis of 500 to 650 of the donors, most TCR beta V segments appeared in productive rearrangements about 90% or about 30% of the time, broadly matching IMGT annotations. CMV serostatus was the only immune exposure information available for the cohort. Presence/absence analyses assumed roughly uniform sequencing depth across donors, an assumption that may not hold. According to a later analysis, TCR association rates differed among HLA loci, with DRB1 alleles showing the most associated TCRs and HLA-C alleles showing the fewest.

The cohort comprised several hundred healthy bone marrow donors. Cohort members were all nominally healthy when sampled, although unrecorded immune exposures were likely present. The donor tested CMV seropositive and was one of the 289 seropositive cohort members. Each donor provided a peripheral blood sample, and peripheral blood mononuclear cells were used for TCR beta sequencing. Genomic DNA extraction from the blood cell samples was performed with the Qiagen DNeasy Blood Extraction Kit. The library was made by the immunoSEQ multiplex PCR assay. For the multiplex PCR, a mixture combining 60 forward primers for TCR Vbeta segments and 13 reverse primers for TCR Jbeta segments was used. The CDR3 region of rearranged TCR beta genes was amplified from genomic DNA with a multiplex PCR assay. The Illumina HiSeq System was used to sequence the amplified TCR beta libraries as 87-base-pair reads. On the authors' methods: In a later analysis, tens of millions of unique TCR beta chains were counted across the approximately 620 repertoires, and roughly 10 million of these chains were shared by at least two donors. Raw reads were error-corrected and collapsed into unique sequences with a nearest-neighbor algorithm that merged closely related sequences to remove PCR and sequencing errors. Alignment of CDR3 sequences to IMGT reference sequences was used to assign V, D and J gene segments. Each retained sequence needed at least a six-nucleotide match to both a V gene segment and a J gene segment. A rearrangement counted as productive if the CDR3 had no stop codons and remained in frame with V and J, and every other rearrangement counted as non-productive. CDR3 was defined according to IMGT convention as the region running from the second conserved V-encoded cysteine to the conserved J-encoded phenylalanine. The earlier analysis of more than 450 of the donors excluded sequences that lacked an unambiguous match to a single V gene segment. An earlier analysis of fewer than 750 of the donors called V segments functional above 56.7% productive rearrangements and segregating when the between-donor standard deviation exceeded 5%. A statistical classification framework was built for diagnosing cytomegalovirus status from the catalog of TCR beta chain sequences. In a later analysis, V and J genes were assigned by comparing TCR nucleotide sequences against IMGT/GENE-DB human TR gene sequences. A later analysis assigned CDR3 sequences and most-parsimonious VDJ recombination scenarios with the TCRdist pipeline. In a later analysis, each TCR beta chain was defined by its CDR3 amino acid sequence together with its V-gene family, and reads lacking a unique V-gene family were excluded. To address suspected cross-contamination and a sequencing artifact, a later analysis removed 450 to 700 highly shared, low-generation-probability nucleotide sequences. A later analysis calculated a clonal expansion index for each public chain from normalized within-repertoire ranks of inferred template counts. Generation probabilities in a later analysis came from a VDJ recombination model fitted to out-of-frame rearrangements, and those results were checked against IGoR. In a later analysis, hypergeometric tests were used to score TCR-TCR, TCR-HLA and TCR-CMV co-occurrence, with a repertoire-size bias correction applied to TCR pairs. A later analysis estimated false discovery rates by permuting HLA or CMV assignments 20 times. A later analysis grouped co-occurring TCRs with DBSCAN, adding TCRdist sequence similarity when clustering within HLA-allele-positive subsets. For co-occurrence clustering, repertoires with fewer than 30,000 or more than 120,000 public chains were excluded, along with four or five repertoires with anomalous nucleotide sharing. TCRdb retrieved this table from immuneACCESS and kept in-frame rearrangements only. Not all clones are present; in checked studies, unresolved V genes account for under half, and no reason is known for the remainder. The V and J calls and the clone size are those of that table, but D and trimming were determined from the DNA. The table for this sample lists under 95,000 clones; more than 75% of them were counted only once. 5.3% of the sample is held by the ten biggest clonotypes.

V loses 5 bases, J loses 9 bases, and the germline ends lie 14 bases apart. Spanning cysteine to phenylalanine, the CDR3 consists of 13 amino acids. CDR3 DNA is the only sequence kept; it has 39 bases, read in frame from the first base. Reading the germline V gene gives CDR1 SGHVS and CDR2 FQNEAQ. The sequenced material came from PBMCs. The sequence is built from TRBV7-8 and TRBJ2-1; TRBD1 might be the D gene, on 7 matching bases. The TCR originated in a man between 25 and 39 years old in good health and CMV-seropositive. The encoded CDR3 is CASSPGQGGEQFF. The base sequence is TGTGCCAGCAGCCCCGGGCAGGGGGGTGAGCAGTTCTTC.